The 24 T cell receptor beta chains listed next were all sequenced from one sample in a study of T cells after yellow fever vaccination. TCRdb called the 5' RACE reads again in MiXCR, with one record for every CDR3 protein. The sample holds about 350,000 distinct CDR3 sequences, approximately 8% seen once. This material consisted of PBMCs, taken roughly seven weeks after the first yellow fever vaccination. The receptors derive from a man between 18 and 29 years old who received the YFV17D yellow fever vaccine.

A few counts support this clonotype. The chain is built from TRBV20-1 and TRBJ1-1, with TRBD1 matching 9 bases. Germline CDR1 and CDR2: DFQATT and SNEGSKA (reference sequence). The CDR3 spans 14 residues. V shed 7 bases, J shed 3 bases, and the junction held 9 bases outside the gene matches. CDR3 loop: CSGVKQGAHTEAFF. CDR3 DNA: TGCAGTGGGGTAAAACAGGGGGCGCACACTGAAGCTTTCTTT.

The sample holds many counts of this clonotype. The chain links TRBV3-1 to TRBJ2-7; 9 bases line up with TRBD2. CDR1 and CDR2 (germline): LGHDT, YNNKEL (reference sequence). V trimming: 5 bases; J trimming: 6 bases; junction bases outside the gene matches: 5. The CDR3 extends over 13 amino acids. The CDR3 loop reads CASSFSGGLEQYF. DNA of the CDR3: TGTGCCAGCAGCTTTAGCGGGGGACTCGAGCAGTACTTC.

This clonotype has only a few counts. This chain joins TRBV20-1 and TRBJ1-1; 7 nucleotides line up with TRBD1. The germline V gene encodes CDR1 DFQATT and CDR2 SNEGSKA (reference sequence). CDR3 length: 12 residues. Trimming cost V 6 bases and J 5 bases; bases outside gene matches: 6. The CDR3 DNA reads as TGCAGTGCAAATAGGGGGCGGACTGAAGCTTTCTTT. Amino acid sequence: CSANRGRTEAFF.

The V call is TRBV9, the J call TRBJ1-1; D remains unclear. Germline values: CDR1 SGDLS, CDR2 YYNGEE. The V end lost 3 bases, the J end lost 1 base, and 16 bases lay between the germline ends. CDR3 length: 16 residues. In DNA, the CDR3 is TGTGCCAGCAGCGAGTTTGACACGGGAAGGAACACTGAAGCTTTCTTT. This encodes CASSEFDTGRNTEAFF.

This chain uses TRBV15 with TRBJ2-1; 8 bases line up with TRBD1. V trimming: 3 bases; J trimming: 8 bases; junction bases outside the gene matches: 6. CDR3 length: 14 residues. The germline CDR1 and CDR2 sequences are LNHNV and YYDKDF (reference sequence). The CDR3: CATSRDREEDEQFF. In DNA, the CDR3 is TGTGCCACCAGCAGGGACAGGGAGGAGGATGAGCAGTTCTTC.

Written as DNA, the CDR3 is TGCAGTGCTGGGACAGGAGGAGACGAAAAACTGTTTTTT. Residues: CSAGTGGDEKLFF. The rearrangement links TRBV20-1 to TRBJ1-4, with 8 positions matching TRBD1. The CDR3 consists of 13 residues. Trimming took 5 bases from V and 8 from J; bases not matched to a gene: 7. The germline CDR1 and CDR2 sequences are DFQATT and SNEGSKA (reference sequence).

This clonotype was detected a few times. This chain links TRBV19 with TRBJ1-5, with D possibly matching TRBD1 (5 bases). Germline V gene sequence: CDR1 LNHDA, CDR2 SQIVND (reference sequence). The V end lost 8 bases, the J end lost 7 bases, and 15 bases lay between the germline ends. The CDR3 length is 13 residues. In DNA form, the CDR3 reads TGTGCCAGTGGGGGAGCTCGAGGGCAGCCCCAGCATTTT. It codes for CASGGARGQPQHF.

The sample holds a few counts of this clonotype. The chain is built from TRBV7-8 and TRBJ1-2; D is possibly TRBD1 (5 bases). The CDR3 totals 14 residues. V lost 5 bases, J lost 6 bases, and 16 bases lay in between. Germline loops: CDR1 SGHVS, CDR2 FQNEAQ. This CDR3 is CASSLSRVLNGYTF. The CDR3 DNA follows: TGTGCCAGCAGCCTAAGCAGGGTATTAAATGGCTACACCTTC. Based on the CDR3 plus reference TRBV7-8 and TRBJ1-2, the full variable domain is GAGVSQSPRYKVAKRGQDVALRCDPISGHVSLFWYQQALGQGPEFLTYFQNEAQLDKSGLPSDRFFAERPEGSVSTLKIQRTQQEDSAVYLCASSLSRVLNGYTFGSGTRLTVV.

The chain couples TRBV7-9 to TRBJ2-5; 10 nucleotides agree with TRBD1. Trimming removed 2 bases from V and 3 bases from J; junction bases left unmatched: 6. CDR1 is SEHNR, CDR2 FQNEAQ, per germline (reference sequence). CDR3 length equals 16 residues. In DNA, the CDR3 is TGTGCCAGCAGCTTACTCGGGACAGGGGCCGAAGAGACCCAGTACTTC. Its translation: CASSLLGTGAEETQYF. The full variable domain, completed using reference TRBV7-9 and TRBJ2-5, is DTGVSQNPRHKITKRGQNVTFRCDPISEHNRLYWYRQTLGQGPEFLTYFQNEAQLEKSRLLSDRFSAERPKGSFSTLEIQRTEQGDSAMYLCASSLLGTGAEETQYFGPGTRLLVL.

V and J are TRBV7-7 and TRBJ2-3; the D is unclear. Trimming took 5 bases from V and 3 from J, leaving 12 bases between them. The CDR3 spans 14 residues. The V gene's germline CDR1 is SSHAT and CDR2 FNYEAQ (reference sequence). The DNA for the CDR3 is TGTGCCAGCAGCCTCCCGCCACCAACAGATACGCAGTATTTT. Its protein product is CASSLPPPTDTQYF.

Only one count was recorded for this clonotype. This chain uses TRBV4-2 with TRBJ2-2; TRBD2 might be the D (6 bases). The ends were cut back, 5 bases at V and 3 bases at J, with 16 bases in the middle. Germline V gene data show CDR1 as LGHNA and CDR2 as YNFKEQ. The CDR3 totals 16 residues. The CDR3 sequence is CASSVRDSLYTGELFF. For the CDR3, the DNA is TGTGCCAGCAGCGTCCGGGACTCCCTCTACACCGGGGAGCTGTTTTTT.

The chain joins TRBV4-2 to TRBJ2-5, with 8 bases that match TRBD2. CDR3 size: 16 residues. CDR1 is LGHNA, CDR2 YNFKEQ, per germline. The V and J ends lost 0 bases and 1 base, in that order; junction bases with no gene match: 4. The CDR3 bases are TGTGCCAGCAGCCAAGAAAGAACTAGCGGCCAAGAGACCCAGTACTTC. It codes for CASSQERTSGQETQYF.

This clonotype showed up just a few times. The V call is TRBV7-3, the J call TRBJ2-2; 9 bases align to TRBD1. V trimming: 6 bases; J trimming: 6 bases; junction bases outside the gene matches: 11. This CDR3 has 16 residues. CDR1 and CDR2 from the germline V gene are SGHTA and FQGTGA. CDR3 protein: CASSAHPDRGAGELFF. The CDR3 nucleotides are TGTGCCAGCAGTGCGCATCCGGACAGGGGTGCCGGGGAGCTGTTTTTT.

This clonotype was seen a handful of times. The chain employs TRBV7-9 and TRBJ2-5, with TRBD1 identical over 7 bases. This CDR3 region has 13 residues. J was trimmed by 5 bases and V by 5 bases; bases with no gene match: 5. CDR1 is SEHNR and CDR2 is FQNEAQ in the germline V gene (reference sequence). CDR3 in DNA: TGTGCCAGCAGCCGACAGGGTCGGGAGACCCAGTACTTC. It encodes CASSRQGRETQYF.

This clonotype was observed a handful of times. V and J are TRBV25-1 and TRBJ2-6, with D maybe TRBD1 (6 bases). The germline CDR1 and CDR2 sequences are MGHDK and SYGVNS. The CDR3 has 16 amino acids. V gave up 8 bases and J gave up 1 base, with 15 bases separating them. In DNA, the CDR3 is TGTGCCAGCGGCCCACTTACAGGGTCTGGGGCCAACGTCCTGACTTTC. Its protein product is CASGPLTGSGANVLTF.

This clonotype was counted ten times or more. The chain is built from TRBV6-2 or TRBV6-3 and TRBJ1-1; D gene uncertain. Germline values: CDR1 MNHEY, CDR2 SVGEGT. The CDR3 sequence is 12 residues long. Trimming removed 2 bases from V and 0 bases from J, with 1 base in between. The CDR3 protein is CASSYMNTEAFF. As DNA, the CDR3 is TGTGCCAGCAGTTACATGAACACTGAAGCTTTCTTT.

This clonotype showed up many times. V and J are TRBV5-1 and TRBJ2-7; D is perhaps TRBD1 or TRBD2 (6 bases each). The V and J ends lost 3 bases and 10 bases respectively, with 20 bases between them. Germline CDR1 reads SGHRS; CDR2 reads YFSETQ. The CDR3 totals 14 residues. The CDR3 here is CASSSPGQGTPQYF. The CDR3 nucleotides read TGCGCCAGCAGCTCTCCGGGGCAGGGGACTCCCCAGTACTTC.

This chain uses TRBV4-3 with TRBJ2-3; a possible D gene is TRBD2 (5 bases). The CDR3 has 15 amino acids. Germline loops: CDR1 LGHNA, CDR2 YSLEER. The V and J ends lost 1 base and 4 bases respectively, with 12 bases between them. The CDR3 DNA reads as TGCGCCAGCAGCCAAGCTTTGCTAGCCGCAGATACGCAGTATTTT. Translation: CASSQALLAADTQYF.

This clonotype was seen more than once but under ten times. The CDR3 here is CASSLSRAGTNEQFF. In DNA form, the CDR3 reads TGTGCCAGCAGCTTATCCCGGGCAGGTACCAATGAGCAGTTCTTC. This chain links TRBV7-2 with TRBJ2-1; D is unresolved. CDR1 is SGHTA and CDR2 is FQGNSA in the germline V gene. The CDR3 spans 15 residues. Trimming stripped 2 bases from V and 6 bases from J, with 14 bases between.

The CDR3 DNA reads as TGTGCCAGCAGCGCTGCAGGGGGCACCAATCAGCCCCAGCATTTT. It encodes CASSAAGGTNQPQHF. The V and J genes are TRBV9 and TRBJ1-5; 8 positions match TRBD1. This CDR3 spans 15 amino acids. CDR1 and CDR2 (germline): SGDLS, YYNGEE. Trimming took 3 bases from V and 3 from J; bases not matched to a gene: 5.

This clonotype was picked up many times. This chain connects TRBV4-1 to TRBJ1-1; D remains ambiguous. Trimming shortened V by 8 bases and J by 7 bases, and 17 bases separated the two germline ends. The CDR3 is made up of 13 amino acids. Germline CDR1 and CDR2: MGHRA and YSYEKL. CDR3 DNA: TGCGCCAGCGGACCGGGCCCGGCGGGTGAAGCTTTCTTT. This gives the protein CASGPGPAGEAFF.

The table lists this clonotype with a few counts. CDR3 sequence reads: CASSFGSPAGNTIYF. CDR3 DNA sequence: TGCGCCAGCAGCTTTGGTAGTCCCGCTGGAAACACCATATATTTT. The chain carries TRBV5-1 and TRBJ1-3; D unresolved. CDR3 length: 15 residues. Germline V CDR1 and CDR2: SGHRS, YFSETQ. The V end lost 2 bases, the J end lost 2 bases, and 11 bases lay between the germline ends.

DNA of the CDR3: TGTGCCAGCAGTTATCCGGCCTCTACCTACGAGCAGTACTTC. Translated: CASSYPASTYEQYF. V gene TRBV28 combines with J gene TRBJ2-7, with D hard to call. V was clipped by 4 bases and J by 2 bases, with 12 bases between them. The CDR3 is made up of 14 amino acids. Germline values: CDR1 MDHEN, CDR2 SYDVKM. The entire variable domain, with the rest obtained from reference TRBV28 and TRBJ2-7, is as follows: DVKVTQSSRYLVKRTGEKVFLECVQDMDHENMFWYRQDPGLGLRLIYFSYDVKMKEKGDIPEGYSVSREKKERFSLILESASTNQTSMYLCASSYPASTYEQYFGPGTRLTVT.

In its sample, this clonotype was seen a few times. In DNA, the CDR3 is TGTGCCAGCAGTAACCTCTACGAGCAGTACTTC. Its translation: CASSNLYEQYF. This chain connects TRBV6-6 to TRBJ2-7; no clear D. V was trimmed by 5 bases and J by 3 bases, leaving 5 bases between them. CDR3 length: 11 residues. Germline V gene data show CDR1 as MNHNY and CDR2 as SVGAGI (reference sequence).